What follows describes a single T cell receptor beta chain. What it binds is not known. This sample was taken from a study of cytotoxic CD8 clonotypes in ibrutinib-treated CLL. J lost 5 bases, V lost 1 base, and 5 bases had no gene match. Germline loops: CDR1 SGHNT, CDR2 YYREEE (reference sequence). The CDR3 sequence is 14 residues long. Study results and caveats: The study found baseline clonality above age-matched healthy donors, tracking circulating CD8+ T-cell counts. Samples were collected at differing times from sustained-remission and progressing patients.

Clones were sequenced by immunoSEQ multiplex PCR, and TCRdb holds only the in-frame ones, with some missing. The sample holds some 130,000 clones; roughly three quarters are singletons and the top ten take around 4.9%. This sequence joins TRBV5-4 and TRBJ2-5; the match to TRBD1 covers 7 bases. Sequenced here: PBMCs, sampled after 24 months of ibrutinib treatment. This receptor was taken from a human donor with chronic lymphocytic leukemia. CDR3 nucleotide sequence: TGTGCCAGCAGCTTGCAGGGGGTAGGGGAGACCCAGTACTTC. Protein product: CASSLQGVGETQYF.